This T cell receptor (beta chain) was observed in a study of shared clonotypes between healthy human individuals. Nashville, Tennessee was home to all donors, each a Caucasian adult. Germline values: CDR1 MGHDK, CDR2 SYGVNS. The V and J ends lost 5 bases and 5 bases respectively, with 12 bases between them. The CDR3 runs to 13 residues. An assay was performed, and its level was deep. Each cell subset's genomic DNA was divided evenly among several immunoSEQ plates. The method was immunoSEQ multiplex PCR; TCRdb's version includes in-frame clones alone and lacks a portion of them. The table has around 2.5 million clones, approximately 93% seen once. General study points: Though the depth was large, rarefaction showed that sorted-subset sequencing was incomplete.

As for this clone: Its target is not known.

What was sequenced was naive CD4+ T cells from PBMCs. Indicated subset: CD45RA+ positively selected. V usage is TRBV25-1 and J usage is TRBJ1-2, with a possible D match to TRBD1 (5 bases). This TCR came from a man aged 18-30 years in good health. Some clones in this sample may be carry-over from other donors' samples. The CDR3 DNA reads TGTGCCAGCAGTCTCGGACACAGTTATGGCTACACCTTC. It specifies CASSLGHSYGYTF.